This T cell receptor (beta chain) was profiled in a study of blood T cells in healthy people across ages. Using a J-beta primer mix together with a sample-barcoded 5' primer, a second PCR was run for roughly 6 to 12 cycles. MiXCR, applied by TCRdb to the 5' RACE reads, yields one record per CDR3 protein. Found here are hundreds of thousands of distinct CDR3 sequences, approximately 49% of them singletons; the top ten hold 30% to 40%. Per the germline V gene, CDR1 is MNHEY and CDR2 is SVGAGI. The CDR3 is 16 amino acids. V was pared by 2 bases and J by 8 bases, with 18 bases between. This TCR came from a woman in her sixties or seventies in good health. The chain links TRBV6-5 to TRBJ1-4, with D possibly matching TRBD1 (5 bases). Sequencing was carried out using blood. The CDR3 sequence is CASSYAPGGRMEKLFF. The CDR3 nucleotides are TGTGCCAGCAGTTACGCCCCTGGGGGGAGGATGGAAAAACTGTTTTTT.